The sequence of this T cell receptor (beta chain) was determined in a study of blood T cells in healthy people across ages. General study results and limits: Estimated diversity across one million T cells was deemed an underestimate.

This clonotype was counted only a few times. Antigen specificity is unknown. Next came a second PCR, run for about 6 to 12 cycles, which used a sample-barcoded 5' primer along with a J-beta primer mix. TCRdb passed the 5' RACE reads through MiXCR, listing each CDR3 protein once. The profile shows about 720,000 distinct CDR3 sequences, about a fifth of them singletons. Germline CDR1 and CDR2: DFQATT and SNEGSKA (reference sequence). This CDR3 contains 14 residues. Between the trimmed V and J ends, which lost 0 bases and 0 bases, there was a span of 8 bases. Sequenced sample: blood. The receptor comes from a man in his sixties or seventies in good health. J is TRBJ1-1 and V is TRBV20-1, with D hard to call. CDR3 DNA sequence: TGCAGTGCTAGAGATAGTACGGTGAACACTGAAGCTTTCTTT. This codes for CSARDSTVNTEAFF.